A selection of T cell receptor beta chains follows, all from one sample in a study of read filtering for tumor transcriptome and immune sequencing. TCRdb reprocessed the reads via MiXCR and lists one record per CDR3 protein. Of roughly 130,000 distinct CDR3 sequences in the sample, around 13% were seen once. Sequenced: a population of CD138-negative cells sorted from bone marrow. The receptor source for this set is a donor at least 40 years old with multiple myeloma. The CDR3 runs from the conserved cysteine through the conserved F or W. A D gene is named only where the DNA matches it firmly. Expanded clones are given a class, and other clones once, few, many or no size at all.

TRBD1 - TRBJ1-1 TRBV28 CASSLVWGTGVTEAFF TGTGCCAGCAGTCTCGTTTGGGGTACAGGGGTCACTGAAGCTTTCTTT
- many TRBJ2-1 TRBV18 CASSLVAMGDEQFF TGTGCCAGCTCACTGGTAGCGATGGGGGATGAGCAGTTCTTC
TRBD1 many TRBJ2-7 TRBV10-3 CAVTGTDSSYEQYF TGTGCCGTCACCGGGACAGATAGCTCTTACGAGCAGTACTTC
- - TRBJ2-2 TRBV19 CASSIPQVTGELFF TGTGCCAGTAGTATCCCACAAGTCACCGGGGAGCTGTTTTTT
- many TRBJ2-3 TRBV19 CASSIAASDTQYF TGTGCCAGTAGTATAGCGGCTTCAGATACGCAGTATTTT
- many TRBJ1-2 TRBV30 CAWKLKTTGYTF TGTGCCTGGAAACTGAAGACCACCGGCTACACCTTC
TRBD1 many TRBJ1-4 TRBV3-1 CASSQGTRGDEKLFF TGTGCCAGCAGCCAAGGGACCAGGGGGGATGAAAAACTGTTTTTT
TRBD2 many TRBJ2-7 TRBV19 CASSTAGTSGSYEQYF TGTGCCAGTAGTACCGCCGGGACTAGCGGGAGTTACGAGCAGTACTTC
- many TRBJ2-1 TRBV20-1 CSARDPSQVIGDEQFF TGCAGTGCTAGAGATCCGTCCCAGGTTATCGGCGATGAGCAGTTCTTC
TRBD1 many TRBJ1-5 TRBV28 CASRQGSNQPQHF TGTGCCAGCCGACAGGGGAGCAATCAGCCCCAGCATTTT
- - TRBJ2-5 TRBV10-3 CAISESQTGRETQYF TGTGCCATCAGTGAGTCACAAACAGGGCGTGAGACCCAGTACTTC
- - TRBJ2-5 TRBV2 CASRGAPDQYF TGTGCCAGCAGGGGCGCCCCGGACCAGTACTTC
- many TRBJ1-1 TRBV13 CASSPPAAKNTEAFF TGTGCCAGCAGCCCCCCGGCAGCAAAGAACACTGAAGCTTTCTTT
- many TRBJ2-1 TRBV7-2 CASSLGSTRKNEQFF TGTGCCAGCAGCTTAGGTTCAACTAGAAAGAATGAGCAGTTCTTC
TRBD1 many TRBJ1-2 TRBV28 CASSPPRTGSHYGYTF TGTGCCAGCAGTCCTCCGCGGACAGGGTCGCACTATGGCTACACCTTC
- many TRBJ2-1 TRBV3-1 CASSQDWGSGRGLNEQFF TGTGCCAGCAGCCAAGATTGGGGGTCGGGACGGGGGCTCAATGAGCAGTTCTTC
TRBD1 many TRBJ1-2 TRBV10-3 CAISNPGQGYYGYTF TGTGCCATCAGTAATCCGGGACAGGGATACTATGGCTACACCTTC
- - TRBJ2-7 TRBV28 CASTGASSPYEQYF TGTGCCAGCACCGGGGCTAGCTCCCCCTACGAGCAGTACTTC
TRBD2 many TRBJ2-1 TRBV7-3 CASSITSGGEQFF TGTGCCAGCAGCATCACTAGCGGCGGTGAGCAGTTCTTC
TRBD2 many TRBJ2-1 TRBV7-2 CASSLVVSSGLYNEQFF TGTGCCAGCAGCTTAGTGGTTTCTAGCGGGCTCTACAATGAGCAGTTCTTC
- many TRBJ2-3 TRBV27 CASSGRVADTQYF TGTGCCAGCAGTGGCAGGGTAGCAGATACGCAGTATTTT
TRBD2 many TRBJ2-5 TRBV11-3 CASSLAGAGGGQETQYF TGTGCCAGCAGCTTAGCGGGGGCGGGAGGAGGCCAAGAGACCCAGTACTTC
TRBD1 many TRBJ1-2 TRBV20-1 CSARDRRGSYGYTF TGCAGTGCTAGAGATCGCAGGGGGAGCTATGGCTACACCTTC
- many TRBJ1-4 TRBV4-1 CASSLQGSTNEKLFF TGCGCCAGCAGCCTCCAGGGTTCAACTAATGAAAAACTGTTTTTT
- many TRBJ1-1 TRBV7-9 CASSLSEMAGRPEAFF TGTGCCAGCAGCTTATCAGAGATGGCGGGGCGACCTGAAGCTTTCTTT
- many TRBJ1-5 TRBV5-8 CASSLSGRGGNQPQHF TGTGCCAGCAGCTTGTCCGGGCGCGGAGGCAATCAGCCCCAGCATTTT
TRBD1 many TRBJ2-7 TRBV5-6 CASSSSTGNHEQYF TGTGCCAGCAGCTCGTCGACAGGGAACCACGAGCAGTACTTC
TRBD2 many TRBJ2-2 TRBV4-2 CASSQSGLADTGELFF TGTGCCAGCAGCCAATCGGGACTAGCGGACACCGGGGAGCTGTTTTTT
TRBD1 few TRBJ2-5 TRBV5-1 CASSQGTAQETQYF TGCGCCAGCAGCCAAGGGACAGCACAAGAGACCCAGTACTTC
- many TRBJ2-2 TRBV5-1 CASSLVQGLNTGELFF TGCGCCAGCAGCTTGGTTCAGGGGTTGAACACCGGGGAGCTGTTTTTT
TRBD1 many TRBJ2-4 TRBV6-5 CASSYSGQGGDIQYF TGTGCCAGCAGTTATTCGGGACAGGGGGGTGACATTCAGTACTTC
- many TRBJ2-1 TRBV5-1 CASSPTSFGEQFF TGCGCCAGCAGCCCGACTAGTTTCGGTGAGCAGTTCTTC
- many TRBJ2-6 TRBV6-2/TRBV6-3 CASSFGYLSAGANVLTF TGTGCCAGCAGTTTTGGCTACTTAAGCGCCGGGGCCAACGTCCTGACTTTC
TRBD1 many TRBJ2-5 TRBV29-1 CSVEGATGGSETQYF TGCAGCGTTGAGGGAGCTACAGGGGGCTCAGAGACCCAGTACTTC
- many TRBJ2-7 TRBV5-5 CASSLAIGQSSYEQYF TGTGCCAGCAGCTTGGCAATTGGGCAAAGCTCCTACGAGCAGTACTTC
TRBD1 many TRBJ1-5 TRBV19 CASSEGARSNQPQHF TGTGCCAGTAGCGAGGGGGCCCGGAGCAATCAGCCCCAGCATTTT
- few TRBJ1-4 TRBV14 CASSRTGAGVATNEKLFF TGTGCCAGCAGCCGGACCGGGGCAGGGGTTGCAACTAATGAAAAACTGTTTTTT
- many TRBJ2-1 TRBV6-5 CASTSPSSIRKKGSYNEQLF TGTGCCAGCACCTCGCCTTCCTCTATCCGTAAAAAGGGCTCCTACAATGAGCAGCTCTTC
TRBD2 many TRBJ2-7 TRBV4-1 CASSPPSGRSYEQYF TGCGCCAGCAGCCCCCCTAGCGGGCGCTCCTACGAGCAGTACTTC
TRBD1 many TRBJ1-1 TRBV27 CASRGDREGNTEAFF TGTGCCAGCAGGGGAGACAGGGAGGGGAACACTGAAGCTTTCTTT
- many TRBJ1-5 TRBV4-1 CASSQDPGLGNQPQHF TGCGCCAGCAGCCAAGATCCAGGGCTAGGCAATCAGCCCCAGCATTTT
TRBD2 many TRBJ2-2 TRBV5-1 CASRTTSGGDTGELFF TGCGCCAGCAGAACAACTAGCGGGGGAGACACCGGGGAGCTGTTTTTT
- many TRBJ2-5 TRBV20-1 CSAPPVTKETQYF TGCAGTGCTCCCCCGGTCACAAAAGAGACCCAGTACTTC
- many TRBJ2-3 TRBV7-9 CASSPSARLTDTQYF TGTGCCAGCAGCCCCTCGGCCCGCCTAACAGATACGCAGTATTTT
- many TRBJ2-3 TRBV12-3/TRBV12-4 CASSLDSHTDTQYF TGTGCCAGCAGTTTGGACAGCCACACAGATACGCAGTATTTT
TRBD2 many TRBJ2-1 TRBV20-1 CSAPRASGYNEQFF TGCAGTGCTCCTCGCGCTAGCGGCTACAATGAGCAGTTCTTC
TRBD2 many TRBJ2-1 TRBV15 CATRTSSQDEQFF TGTGCCACCAGGACTAGCAGCCAAGATGAGCAGTTCTTC
TRBD1 many TRBJ1-1 TRBV7-3 CASSAGQGRAEAFF TGTGCCAGCAGCGCCGGACAGGGTAGGGCTGAAGCTTTCTTT
TRBD1 few TRBJ2-3 TRBV5-6 CASSLGQGGATDTQYF TGTGCCAGCAGCCTGGGACAGGGGGGAGCCACAGATACGCAGTATTTT